These 5 T cell receptor beta chains share one sample of origin, sequenced in a study of siplizumab effects on memory and regulatory T cells. The data were produced by immunoSEQ multiplex PCR, yet TCRdb's version contains in-frame clones alone and is incomplete. In the table there are 120,000 or so clones, roughly 92% of which are singletons. The material sequenced was CD4+ T cells sorted from blood. The receptors stem from a human donor in good health.

This chain connects TRBV15 to TRBJ1-5, with D maybe TRBD1 (5 bases). The ends were cut back, 5 bases at V and 2 bases at J, with 13 bases in the middle. The CDR3 contains 15 residues. Looked up from germline, CDR1 is LNHNV and CDR2 is YYDKDF (reference sequence). CDR3 sequence reads: CATSWDSGGNQPQHF. CDR3 bases: TGTGCCACCAGCTGGGATTCGGGGGGCAATCAGCCCCAGCATTTT.

V usage is TRBV19 and J usage is TRBJ2-3; possible D gene TRBD2, 5 bases. V was shortened by 6 bases and J by 4 bases, with 11 bases between the two germline ends. The CDR3 loop spans 13 amino acids. CDR1 is LNHDA and CDR2 is SQIVND in the germline V gene (reference sequence). CDR3 residues: CASSPLVADTQYF. The CDR3 bases are TGTGCCAGTAGCCCACTAGTCGCAGATACGCAGTATTTT.

This clone was seen just once. The genes are TRBV20-1 and TRBJ2-2; a possible D gene is TRBD2 (5 bases). Deletions cut 4 bases from V and 11 bases from J, with 8 bases between. This CDR3 contains 10 residues. Per germline, CDR1 DFQATT and CDR2 SNEGSKA (reference sequence). In nucleotides, the CDR3 is TGCAGTGCTACGGGGATAGAGCTGTTTTTT. Its translation: CSATGIELFF.

The V call is TRBV4-1, the J call TRBJ2-1; a weak D match, TRBD2 (6 bases). Germline assignment: CDR1 MGHRA and CDR2 YSYEKL. Trimming shortened V by 0 bases and J by 5 bases, and 11 bases separated the two germline ends. The CDR3 extends over 15 amino acids. The CDR3 bases are TGCGCCAGCAGCCAAGATGGGAGGACTAACAATGAGCAGTTCTTC. As protein: CASSQDGRTNNEQFF.

The chain carries TRBV6-5 and TRBJ2-3, with TRBD2 matching 7 bases. The germline gives CDR1 MNHEY, CDR2 SVGAGI. Trimming at V came to 6 bases and at J to 1 base, leaving 7 bases not matched to a gene. The CDR3 runs 15 residues. The chain's CDR3 is CASSLAAGGTDTQYF. In DNA, the CDR3 is TGTGCCAGCAGCCTAGCCGCGGGGGGCACAGATACGCAGTATTTT.